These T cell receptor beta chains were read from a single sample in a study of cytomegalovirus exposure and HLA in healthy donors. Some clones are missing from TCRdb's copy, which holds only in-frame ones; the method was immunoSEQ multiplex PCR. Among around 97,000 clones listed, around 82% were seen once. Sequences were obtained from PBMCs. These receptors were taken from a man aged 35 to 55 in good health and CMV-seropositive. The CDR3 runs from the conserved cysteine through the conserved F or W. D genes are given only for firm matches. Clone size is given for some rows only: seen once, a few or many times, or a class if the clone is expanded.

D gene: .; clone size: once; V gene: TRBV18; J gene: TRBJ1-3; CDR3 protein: CASSRDFFSGNTIYF; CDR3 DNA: TGTGCCAGCTCACGGGACTTCTTCTCTGGAAACACCATATATTTT
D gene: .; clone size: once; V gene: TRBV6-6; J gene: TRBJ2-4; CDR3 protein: CASRGLAKNIQYF; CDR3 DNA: TGTGCCAGCCGGGGACTAGCCAAAAACATTCAGTACTTC
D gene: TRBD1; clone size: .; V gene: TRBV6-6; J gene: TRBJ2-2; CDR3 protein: CASGTGGGGELFF; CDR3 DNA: TGTGCCAGCGGGACAGGAGGTGGCGGGGAGCTGTTTTTT
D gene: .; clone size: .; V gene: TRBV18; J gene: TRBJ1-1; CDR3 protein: CASSLERRVRNTEAFF; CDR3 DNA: TGTGCCAGCTCATTAGAGCGTCGGGTTAGAAACACTGAAGCTTTCTTT
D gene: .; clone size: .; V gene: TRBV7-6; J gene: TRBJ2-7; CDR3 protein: CASSLESRGYEQYF; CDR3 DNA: TGTGCCAGCAGCTTAGAGAGTCGGGGTTACGAGCAGTACTTC
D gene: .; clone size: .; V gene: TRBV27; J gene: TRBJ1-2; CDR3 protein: CASSIQEHYGYTF; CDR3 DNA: TGTGCCAGCAGCATACAGGAACACTATGGCTACACCTTC
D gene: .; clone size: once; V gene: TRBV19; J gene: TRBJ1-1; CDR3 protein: CASSSSTANTEAFF; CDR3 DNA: TGTGCCAGTAGTAGCTCCACAGCGAACACTGAAGCTTTCTTT
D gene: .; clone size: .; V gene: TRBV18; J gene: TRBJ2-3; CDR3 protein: CASSPRELPSTDTQYF; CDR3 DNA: TGTGCCAGCTCACCACGGGAGCTCCCTAGCACAGATACGCAGTATTTT
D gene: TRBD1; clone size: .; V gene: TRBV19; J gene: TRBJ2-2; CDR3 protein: CASRIRGLDTGELFF; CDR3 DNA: TGTGCCAGTAGGATAAGGGGGCTGGACACCGGGGAGCTGTTTTTT
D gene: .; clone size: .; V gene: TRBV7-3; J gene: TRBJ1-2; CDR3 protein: CASSVGASNYGYTF; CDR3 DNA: TGTGCCAGCAGCGTAGGGGCCTCCAACTATGGCTACACCTTC
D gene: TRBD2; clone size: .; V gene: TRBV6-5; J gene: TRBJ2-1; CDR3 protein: CASSLTSGAYNEQFF; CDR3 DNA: TGTGCCAGCAGTTTGACTAGCGGGGCCTACAATGAGCAGTTCTTC
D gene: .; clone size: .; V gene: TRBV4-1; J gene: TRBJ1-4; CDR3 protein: CASSQDPRNEKLFF; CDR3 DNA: TGCGCCAGCAGCCAAGATCCGCGGAATGAAAAACTGTTTTTT
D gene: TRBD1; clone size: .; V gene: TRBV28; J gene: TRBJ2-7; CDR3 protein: CASSVDRGTFISYEQYF; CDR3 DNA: TGTGCCAGCAGTGTGGACAGGGGGACTTTTATCTCCTACGAGCAGTACTTC
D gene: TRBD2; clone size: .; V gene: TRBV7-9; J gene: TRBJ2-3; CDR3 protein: CASSHGKTSGRATDTQYF; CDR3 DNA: TGTGCCAGCAGCCACGGAAAGACTAGCGGGAGGGCCACAGATACGCAGTATTTT
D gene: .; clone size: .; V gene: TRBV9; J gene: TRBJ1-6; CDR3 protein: CASSVGTRGFDSPLHF; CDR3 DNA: TGTGCCAGCAGCGTAGGGACCAGGGGTTTCGATTCACCCCTCCACTTT
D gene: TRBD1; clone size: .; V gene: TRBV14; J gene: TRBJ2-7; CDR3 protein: CASSFGQGRYYEQYF; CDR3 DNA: TGTGCCAGCAGTTTTGGACAGGGGAGATACTACGAGCAGTACTTC
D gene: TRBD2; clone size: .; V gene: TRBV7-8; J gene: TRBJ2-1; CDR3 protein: CASSLGLDNEQFF; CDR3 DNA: TGTGCCAGCAGCTTGGGACTAGACAATGAGCAGTTCTTC
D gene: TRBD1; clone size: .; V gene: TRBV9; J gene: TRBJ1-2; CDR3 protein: CASSPGQGIYYGYTF; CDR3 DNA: TGTGCCAGCAGCCCGGGACAGGGAATTTACTATGGCTACACCTTC
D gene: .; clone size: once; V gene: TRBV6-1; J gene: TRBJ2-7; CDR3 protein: CASSDLDGSSYEQYF; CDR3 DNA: TGTGCCAGCAGTGACTTGGACGGGAGCTCCTACGAGCAGTACTTC
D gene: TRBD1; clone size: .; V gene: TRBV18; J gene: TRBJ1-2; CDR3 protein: CASSVDRSYGYTF; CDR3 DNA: TGTGCCAGCTCAGTGGACAGGAGCTATGGCTACACCTTC
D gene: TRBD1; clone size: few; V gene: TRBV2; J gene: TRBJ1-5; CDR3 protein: CASRDDRGNSNQPQHF; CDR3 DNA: TGTGCCAGCAGAGACGACAGGGGGAATAGCAATCAGCCCCAGCATTTT
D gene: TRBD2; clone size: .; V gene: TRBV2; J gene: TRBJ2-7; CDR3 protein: CASSLSGMSYEQYF; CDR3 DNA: TGTGCCAGCAGTCTTAGCGGGATGTCCTACGAGCAGTACTTC
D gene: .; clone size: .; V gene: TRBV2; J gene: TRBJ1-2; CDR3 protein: CASSEYGDNNYGYTF; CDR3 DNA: TGTGCCAGCAGTGAATACGGGGATAATAACTATGGCTACACCTTC
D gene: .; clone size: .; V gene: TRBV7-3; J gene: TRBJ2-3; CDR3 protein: CASSQQVTDTQYF; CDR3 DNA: TGTGCCAGCAGCCAACAAGTCACAGATACGCAGTATTTT
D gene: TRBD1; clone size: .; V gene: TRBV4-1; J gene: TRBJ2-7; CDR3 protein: CASSQGTGTAYEQYF; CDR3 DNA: TGCGCCAGCAGCCAAGGGACCGGGACAGCCTACGAGCAGTACTTC
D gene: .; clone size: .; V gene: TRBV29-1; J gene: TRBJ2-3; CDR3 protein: CSVRLADTQYF; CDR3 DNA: TGCAGCGTCCGACTAGCAGATACGCAGTATTTT
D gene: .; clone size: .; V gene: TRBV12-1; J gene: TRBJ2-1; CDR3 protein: CASSFGGTSGSDEQFF; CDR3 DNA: TGTGCCAGCAGCTTTGGGGGGACTAGCGGGAGTGATGAGCAGTTCTTC
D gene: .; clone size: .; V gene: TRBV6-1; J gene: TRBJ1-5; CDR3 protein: CASSEVIGTTNQPQHF; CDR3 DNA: TGTGCCAGCAGTGAAGTGATCGGGACAACAAATCAGCCCCAGCATTTT
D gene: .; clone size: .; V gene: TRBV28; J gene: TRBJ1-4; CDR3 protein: CASRTGGGDEKLFF; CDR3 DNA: TGTGCCAGCAGGACAGGAGGGGGGGATGAAAAACTGTTTTTT
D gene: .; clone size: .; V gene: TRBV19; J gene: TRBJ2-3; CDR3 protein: CAARGDLVTDTQYF; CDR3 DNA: TGTGCCGCTCGAGGTGATTTGGTCACAGATACGCAGTATTTT
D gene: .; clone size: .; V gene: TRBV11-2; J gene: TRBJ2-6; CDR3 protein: CASRRWGGAGTGANVLTF; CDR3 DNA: TGTGCCAGCAGGAGATGGGGGGGCGCGGGTACTGGGGCCAACGTCCTGACTTTC
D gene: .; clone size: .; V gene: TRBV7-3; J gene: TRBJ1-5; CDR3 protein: CASSLNVDSRSNQPQHF; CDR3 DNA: TGTGCCAGCAGCTTAAACGTGGACTCACGTAGCAATCAGCCCCAGCATTTT
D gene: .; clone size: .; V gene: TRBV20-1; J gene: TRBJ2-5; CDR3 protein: CSARDTGTQYF; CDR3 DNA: TGCAGTGCTAGAGACACCGGGACCCAGTACTTC
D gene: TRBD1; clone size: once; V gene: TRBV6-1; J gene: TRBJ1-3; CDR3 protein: CASSEMRQGPASGNTIYF; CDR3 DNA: TGTGCCAGCAGTGAAATGAGACAGGGACCCGCCTCTGGAAACACCATATATTTT
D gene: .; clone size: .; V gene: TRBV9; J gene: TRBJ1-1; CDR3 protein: CASSQVARGRGGMNTEAFF; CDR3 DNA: TGTGCCAGCAGCCAAGTGGCCAGGGGTAGGGGAGGGATGAACACTGAAGCTTTCTTT
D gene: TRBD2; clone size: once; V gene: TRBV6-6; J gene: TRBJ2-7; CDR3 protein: CASGEGWEQYF; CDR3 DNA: TGTGCCAGCGGGGAGGGGTGGGAGCAGTACTTC